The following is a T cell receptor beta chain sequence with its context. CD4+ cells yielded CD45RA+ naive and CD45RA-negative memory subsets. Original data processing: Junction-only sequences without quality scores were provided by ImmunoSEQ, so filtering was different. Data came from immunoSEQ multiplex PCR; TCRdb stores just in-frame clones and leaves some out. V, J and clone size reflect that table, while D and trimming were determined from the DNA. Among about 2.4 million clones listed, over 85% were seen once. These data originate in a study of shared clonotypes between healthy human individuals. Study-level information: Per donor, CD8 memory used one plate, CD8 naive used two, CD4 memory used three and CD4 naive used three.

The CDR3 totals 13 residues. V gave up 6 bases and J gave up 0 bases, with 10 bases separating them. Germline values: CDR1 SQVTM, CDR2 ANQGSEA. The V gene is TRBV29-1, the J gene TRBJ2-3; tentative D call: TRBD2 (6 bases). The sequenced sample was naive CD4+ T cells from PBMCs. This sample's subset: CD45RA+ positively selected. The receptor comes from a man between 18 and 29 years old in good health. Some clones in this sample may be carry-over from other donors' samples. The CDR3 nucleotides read TGCAGCGTCGATAGCGGTAGCACAGATACGCAGTATTTT. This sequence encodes CSVDSGSTDTQYF.